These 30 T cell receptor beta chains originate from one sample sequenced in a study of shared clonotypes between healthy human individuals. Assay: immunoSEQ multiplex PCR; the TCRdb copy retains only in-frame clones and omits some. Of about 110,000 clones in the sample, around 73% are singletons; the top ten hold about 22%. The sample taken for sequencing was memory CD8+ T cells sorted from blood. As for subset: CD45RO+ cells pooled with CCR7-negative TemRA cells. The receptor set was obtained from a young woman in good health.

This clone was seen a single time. CDR3 residues: CASSPSRASNDQAWSEKLFF. CDR3 DNA: TGTGCCAGCTCACCAAGCCGAGCCAGCAATGACCAGGCCTGGAGTGAAAAACTGTTTTTT. The chain carries TRBV18 and TRBJ1-4; D unresolved. The CDR3 has 20 residues. Germline-derived CDR1 and CDR2 are KGHSH and LQKENI. V was cut by 2 bases and J by 7 bases, with 29 bases left in between.

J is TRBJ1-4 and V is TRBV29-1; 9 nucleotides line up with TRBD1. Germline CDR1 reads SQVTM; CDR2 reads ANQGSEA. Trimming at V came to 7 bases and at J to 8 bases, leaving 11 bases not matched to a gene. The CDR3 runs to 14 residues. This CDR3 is CSAGGDRVREKLFF. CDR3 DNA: TGCAGCGCCGGAGGGGACAGGGTGCGGGAAAAACTGTTTTTT.

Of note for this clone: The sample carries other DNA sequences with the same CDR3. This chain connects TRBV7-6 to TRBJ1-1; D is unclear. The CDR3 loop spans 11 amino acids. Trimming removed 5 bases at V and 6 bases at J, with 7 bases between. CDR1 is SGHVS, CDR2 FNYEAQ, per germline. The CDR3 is CASSRDAEAFF. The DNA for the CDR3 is TGTGCCAGCAGCCGCGACGCTGAAGCTTTCTTT.

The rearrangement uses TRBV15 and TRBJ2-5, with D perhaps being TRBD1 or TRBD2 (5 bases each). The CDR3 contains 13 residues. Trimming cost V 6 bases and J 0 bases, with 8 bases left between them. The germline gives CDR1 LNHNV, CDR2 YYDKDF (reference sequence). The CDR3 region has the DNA TGTGCCACCAGTTGGGGGTACCAAGAGACCCAGTACTTC. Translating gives CATSWGYQETQYF. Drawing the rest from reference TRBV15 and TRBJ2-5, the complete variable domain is DAMVIQNPRYQVTQFGKPVTLSCSQTLNHNVMYWYQQKSSQAPKLLFHYYDKDFNNEADTPDNFQSRRPNTSFCFLDIRSPGLGDTAMYLCATSWGYQETQYFGPGTRLLVL.

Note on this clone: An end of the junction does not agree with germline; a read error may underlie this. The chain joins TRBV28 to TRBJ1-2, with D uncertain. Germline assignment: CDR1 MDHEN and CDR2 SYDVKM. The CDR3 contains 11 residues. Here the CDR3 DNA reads TGTGCCAGCAGTTTTGGTCATGGGTACACCTTC. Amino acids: CASSFGHGYTF.

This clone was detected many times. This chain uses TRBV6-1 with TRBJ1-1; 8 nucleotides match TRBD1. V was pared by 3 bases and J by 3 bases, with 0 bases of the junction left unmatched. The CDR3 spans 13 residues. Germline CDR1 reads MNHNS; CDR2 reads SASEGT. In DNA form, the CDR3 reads TGTGCCAGCAGTGACAGGGGGCACACTGAAGCTTTCTTT. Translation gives CASSDRGHTEAFF.

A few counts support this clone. For the CDR3, the DNA is TGTGCCAGTAGTATAAATAGCCGACAGGGGAGAGAAAAACTGTTTTTT. This encodes CASSINSRQGREKLFF. J is TRBJ1-4 and V is TRBV19; 8 bases fit TRBD1. V shed 2 bases, J shed 8 bases, and the junction held 10 bases outside the gene matches. CDR3 length: 16 amino acids. The V gene's germline CDR1 is LNHDA and CDR2 SQIVND (reference sequence).

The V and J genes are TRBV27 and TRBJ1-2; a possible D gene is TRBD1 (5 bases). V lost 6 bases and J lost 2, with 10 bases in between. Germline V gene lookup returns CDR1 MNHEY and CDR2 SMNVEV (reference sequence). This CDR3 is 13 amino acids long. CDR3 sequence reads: CASSLTGNYGYTF. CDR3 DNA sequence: TGTGCCAGCAGCTTAACAGGCAACTATGGCTACACCTTC.

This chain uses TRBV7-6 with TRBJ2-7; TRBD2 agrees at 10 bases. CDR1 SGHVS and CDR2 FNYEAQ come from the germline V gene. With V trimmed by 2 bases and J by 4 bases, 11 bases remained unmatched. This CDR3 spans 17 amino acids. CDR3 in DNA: TGTGCCAGCAGCTTAACCGGGGGAGCGGGAGGGCATTACGAGCAGTACTTC. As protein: CASSLTGGAGGHYEQYF.

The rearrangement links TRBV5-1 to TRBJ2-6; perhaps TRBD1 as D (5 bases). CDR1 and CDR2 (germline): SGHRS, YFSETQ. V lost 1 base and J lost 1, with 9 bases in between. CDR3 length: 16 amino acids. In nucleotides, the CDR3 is TGCGCCAGCAGCTTGCTTCCAGGGTCTGGGGCCAACGTCCTGACTTTC. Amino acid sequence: CASSLLPGSGANVLTF.

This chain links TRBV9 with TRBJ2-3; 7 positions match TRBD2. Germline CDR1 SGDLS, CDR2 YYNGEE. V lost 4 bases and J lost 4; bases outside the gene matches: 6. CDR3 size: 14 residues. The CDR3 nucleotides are TGTGCCAGCAGCCTGGGAGGGGCTTCAGATACGCAGTATTTT. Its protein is CASSLGGASDTQYF.

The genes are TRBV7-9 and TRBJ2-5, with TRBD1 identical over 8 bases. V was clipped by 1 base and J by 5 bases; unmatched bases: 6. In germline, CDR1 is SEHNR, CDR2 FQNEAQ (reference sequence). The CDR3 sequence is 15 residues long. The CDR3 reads CASSLVQGALETQYF. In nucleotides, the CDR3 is TGTGCCAGCAGCTTAGTCCAGGGGGCCTTGGAGACCCAGTACTTC.

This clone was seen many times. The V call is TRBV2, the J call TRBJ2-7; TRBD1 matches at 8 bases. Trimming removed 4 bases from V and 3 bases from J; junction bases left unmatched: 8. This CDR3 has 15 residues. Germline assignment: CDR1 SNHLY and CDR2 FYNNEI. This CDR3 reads CASSVVGTGYYEQYF. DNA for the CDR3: TGTGCCAGCAGTGTGGTGGGGACAGGTTACTACGAGCAGTACTTC.

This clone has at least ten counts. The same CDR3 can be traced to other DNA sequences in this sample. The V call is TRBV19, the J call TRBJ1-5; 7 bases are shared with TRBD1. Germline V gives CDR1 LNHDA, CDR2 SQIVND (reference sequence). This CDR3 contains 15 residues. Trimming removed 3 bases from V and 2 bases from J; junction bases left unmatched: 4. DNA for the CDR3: TGTGCCAGTAGTATTTGGCAGGGGGGCAATCAGCCCCAGCATTTT. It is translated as CASSIWQGGNQPQHF. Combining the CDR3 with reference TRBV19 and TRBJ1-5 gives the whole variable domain DGGITQSPKYLFRKEGQNVTLSCEQNLNHDAMYWYRQDPGQGLRLIYYSQIVNDFQKGDIAEGYSVSREKKESFPLTVTSAQKNPTAFYLCASSIWQGGNQPQHFGDGTRLSIL.

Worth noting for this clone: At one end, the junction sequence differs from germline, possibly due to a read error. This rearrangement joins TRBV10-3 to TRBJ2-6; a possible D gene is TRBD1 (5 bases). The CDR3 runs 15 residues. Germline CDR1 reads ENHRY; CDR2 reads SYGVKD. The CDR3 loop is CASSSGSSGANVLTF. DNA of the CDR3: TGTGCCAGCAGTTCAGGGTCCTCTGGGGCCAACGTCCTGACTTTC.

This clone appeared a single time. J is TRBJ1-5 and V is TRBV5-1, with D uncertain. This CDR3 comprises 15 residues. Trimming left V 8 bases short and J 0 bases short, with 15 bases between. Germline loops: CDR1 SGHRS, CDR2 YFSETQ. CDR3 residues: CARPDKTDSNQPQHF. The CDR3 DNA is TGCGCCAGACCCGACAAAACCGATAGCAATCAGCCCCAGCATTTT.

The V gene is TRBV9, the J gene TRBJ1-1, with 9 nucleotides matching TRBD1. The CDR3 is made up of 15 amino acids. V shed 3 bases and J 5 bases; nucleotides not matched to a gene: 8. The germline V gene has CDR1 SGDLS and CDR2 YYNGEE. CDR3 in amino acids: CASSDGTGLFTEAFF. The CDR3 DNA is TGTGCCAGCAGCGACGGGACAGGGTTGTTTACTGAAGCTTTCTTT.

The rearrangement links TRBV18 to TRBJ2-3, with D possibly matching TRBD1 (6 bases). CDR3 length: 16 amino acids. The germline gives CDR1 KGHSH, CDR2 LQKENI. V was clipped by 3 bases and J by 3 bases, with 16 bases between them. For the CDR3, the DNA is TGTGCCAGCTCACCCGCCCGGAGAGGGGGAACAGATACGCAGTATTTT. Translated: CASSPARRGGTDTQYF.

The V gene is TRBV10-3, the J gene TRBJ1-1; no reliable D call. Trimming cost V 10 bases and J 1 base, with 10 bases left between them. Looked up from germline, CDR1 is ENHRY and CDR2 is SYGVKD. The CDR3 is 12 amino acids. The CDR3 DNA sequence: TGTGCCACCCACGGAGGGAACACTGAAGCTTTCTTT. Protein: CATHGGNTEAFF.

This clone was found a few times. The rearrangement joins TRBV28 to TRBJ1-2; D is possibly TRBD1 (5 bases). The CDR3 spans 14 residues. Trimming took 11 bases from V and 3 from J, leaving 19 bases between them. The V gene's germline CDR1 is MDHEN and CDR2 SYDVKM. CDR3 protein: CARPPCTGHYGYTF. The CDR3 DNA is TGTGCCCGCCCCCCGTGCACAGGACACTATGGCTACACCTTC.

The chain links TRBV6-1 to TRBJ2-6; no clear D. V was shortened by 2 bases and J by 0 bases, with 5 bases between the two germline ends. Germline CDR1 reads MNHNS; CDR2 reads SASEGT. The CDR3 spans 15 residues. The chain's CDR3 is CASSEQDSGANVLTF. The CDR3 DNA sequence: TGTGCCAGCAGTGAACAGGACTCTGGGGCCAACGTCCTGACTTTC.

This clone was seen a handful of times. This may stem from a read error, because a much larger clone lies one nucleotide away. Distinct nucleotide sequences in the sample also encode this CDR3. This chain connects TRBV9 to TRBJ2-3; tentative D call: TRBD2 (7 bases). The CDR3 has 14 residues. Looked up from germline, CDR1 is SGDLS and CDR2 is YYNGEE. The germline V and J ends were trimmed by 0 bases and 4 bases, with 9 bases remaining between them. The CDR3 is CASSVGGGSDTQYF. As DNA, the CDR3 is TGTGCCAGCAGCGTAGGGGGGGGCTCAGATACGCAGTATTTT.

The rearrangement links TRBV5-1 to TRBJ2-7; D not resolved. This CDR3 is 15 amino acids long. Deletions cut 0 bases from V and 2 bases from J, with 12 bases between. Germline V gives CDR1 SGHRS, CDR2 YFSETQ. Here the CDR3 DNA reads TGCGCCAGCAGCTTGGTTGCTAGTTCCCCCTACGAGCAGTACTTC. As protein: CASSLVASSPYEQYF.

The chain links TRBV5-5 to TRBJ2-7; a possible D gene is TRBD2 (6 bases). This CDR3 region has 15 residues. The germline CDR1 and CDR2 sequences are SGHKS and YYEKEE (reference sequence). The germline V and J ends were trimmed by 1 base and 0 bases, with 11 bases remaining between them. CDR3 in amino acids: CASSLRREHSYEQYF. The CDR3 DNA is TGTGCCAGCAGCTTGCGTCGGGAGCACTCCTACGAGCAGTACTTC.

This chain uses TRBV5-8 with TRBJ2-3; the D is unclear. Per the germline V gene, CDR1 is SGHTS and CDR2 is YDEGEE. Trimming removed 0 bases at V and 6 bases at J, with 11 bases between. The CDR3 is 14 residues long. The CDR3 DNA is TGTGCCAGCAGCTTGGTCAAAAACATGGATACGCAGTATTTT. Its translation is CASSLVKNMDTQYF.

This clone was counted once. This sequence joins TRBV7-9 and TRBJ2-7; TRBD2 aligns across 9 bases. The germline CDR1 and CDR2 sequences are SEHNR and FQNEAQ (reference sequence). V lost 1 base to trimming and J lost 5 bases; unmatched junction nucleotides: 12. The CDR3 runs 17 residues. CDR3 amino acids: CASSLEPLAGRVDEQYF. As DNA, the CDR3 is TGTGCCAGCAGCTTAGAGCCGCTAGCGGGGCGTGTTGACGAGCAGTACTTC.

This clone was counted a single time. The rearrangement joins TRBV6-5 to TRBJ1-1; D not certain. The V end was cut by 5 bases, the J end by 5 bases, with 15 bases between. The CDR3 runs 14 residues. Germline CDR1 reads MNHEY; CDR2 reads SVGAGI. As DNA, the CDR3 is TGTGCCAGCAGTCCCTTTTTTGCCGGGACTGAAGCTTTCTTT. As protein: CASSPFFAGTEAFF.

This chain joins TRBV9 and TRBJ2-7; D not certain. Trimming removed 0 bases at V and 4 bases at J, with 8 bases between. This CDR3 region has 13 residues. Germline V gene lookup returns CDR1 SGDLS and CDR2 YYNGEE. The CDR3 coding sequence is TGTGCCAGCAGCGTAGTCCCTTGGTACGAGCAGTACTTC. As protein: CASSVVPWYEQYF.

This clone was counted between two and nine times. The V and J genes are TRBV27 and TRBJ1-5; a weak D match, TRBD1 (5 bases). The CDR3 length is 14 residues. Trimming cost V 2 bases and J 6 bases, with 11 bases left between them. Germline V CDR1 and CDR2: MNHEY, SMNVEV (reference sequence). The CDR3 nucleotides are TGTGCCAGCAGTTTAGGGTGGGGACGTCAGCCCCAGCATTTT. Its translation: CASSLGWGRQPQHF.

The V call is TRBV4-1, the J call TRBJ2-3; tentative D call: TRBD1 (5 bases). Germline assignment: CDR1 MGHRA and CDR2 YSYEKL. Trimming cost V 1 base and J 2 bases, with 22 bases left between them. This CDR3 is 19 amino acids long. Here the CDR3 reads CASSQVQKFQGDHTDTQYF. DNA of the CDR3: TGCGCCAGCAGCCAAGTACAAAAATTTCAGGGCGACCACACAGATACGCAGTATTTT.